This T cell receptor (beta chain) was sequenced during a study of T cell repertoires in cytomegalovirus infection. About the research overall: The public TCR beta signatures pointed to both CMV infection and matching HLA type. Study conclusions and caveats: There were carriers of CMV plus the relevant HLA, and cumulative public TCR beta family frequency identified them.

Germline lookup yields CDR1 SQVTM and CDR2 ANQGSEA. The CDR3 covers 13 residues. Trimming pared 5 bases from V and 1 base from J, leaving 11 bases between. Each CDR3 protein is one row after TCRdb ran MiXCR on the reads. Among 200,000 or so distinct CDR3 sequences listed, about 21% were seen once. To note about this clonotype: No antigen is known for it.

The TCR was taken from a human donor in good health (CMV status not recorded). Some clones in this sample may be carry-over from other donors' samples. The sample comprised PBMCs. This chain uses TRBV29-1 with TRBJ2-5, with D perhaps TRBD1 (6 bases). CDR3 region: CSVPRGAQETQYF. The CDR3 region has the DNA TGCAGCGTTCCCAGGGGAGCCCAAGAGACCCAGTACTTC.